A selection of T cell receptor beta chains follows, all from one sample in a study of OX40 agonist ivuxolimab in advanced cancers. Sequenced by immunoSEQ multiplex PCR; TCRdb stores in-frame clones only, minus some. The sample contains around 60,000 clones, around 79% of which appear only once. The sequencing here drew on CD4+ or CD8+ T cells sorted from blood, taken in a trial of the OX40 agonist ivuxolimab. The receptors derive from an adult with an advanced solid tumor such as melanoma, head and neck, liver or kidney cancer. The CDR3 runs from the conserved cysteine through the conserved F or W. A D gene is named only where the DNA matches it firmly. Part of the rows lack a size; the others show once, few, many or a class for expanded clones.

v_gene,j_gene,abundance,d_gene,CDR3aa,CDR3nt
TRBV7-2,TRBJ1-2,NA,NA,CASSFGSYGYTF,TGTGCCAGCAGCTTCGGTTCGTATGGCTACACCTTC
TRBV28,TRBJ2-7,NA,TRBD2,CASSSEGLARNYEQYF,TGTGCCAGCAGTTCCGAGGGACTAGCCAGAAACTACGAGCAGTACTTC
TRBV4-1,TRBJ1-4,NA,NA,CASSQDRGYNEKLFF,TGCGCCAGCAGCCAAGATAGGGGATATAATGAAAAACTGTTTTTT
TRBV19,TRBJ1-5,medium-sized,TRBD1,CASIETTGRYNQPQHF,TGTGCCAGTATCGAAACGACAGGGAGATACAATCAGCCCCAGCATTTT
TRBV7-3,TRBJ1-3,NA,NA,CATLPAGGIGPGNTIYF,TGTGCCACCTTACCTGCGGGGGGCATAGGCCCTGGAAACACCATATATTTT
TRBV2,TRBJ2-7,once,TRBD1,CASSLGTGYEQYF,TGTGCCAGCAGCCTTGGGACAGGCTACGAGCAGTACTTC
TRBV6-5,TRBJ2-2,NA,NA,CASSYLPKGTGELFF,TGTGCCAGCAGTTATCTCCCGAAAGGCACCGGGGAGCTGTTTTTT
TRBV29-1,TRBJ2-3,once,NA,CSVEASADTQYF,TGCAGCGTTGAGGCCAGCGCAGATACGCAGTATTTT
TRBV19,TRBJ2-2,NA,NA,CASNRDRWDTGELFF,TGTGCCAGTAACCGCGACCGCTGGGACACCGGGGAGCTGTTTTTT
TRBV9,TRBJ1-3,NA,TRBD1,CASSVGWTGGFSGREKRNTIYF,TGTGCCAGCAGCGTAGGTTGGACAGGGGGTTTCTCCGGCAGAGAAAAAAGAAACACCATATATTTT
TRBV10-3,TRBJ2-7,NA,TRBD2,CAISESSGGAGREQYF,TGTGCCATCAGTGAGTCAAGTGGAGGAGCGGGACGCGAGCAGTACTTC
TRBV6-5,TRBJ2-7,few,NA,CASSPLGYEQYF,TGTGCCAGCAGCCCCCTAGGCTACGAGCAGTACTTC
TRBV19,TRBJ2-7,NA,NA,CASSNTRGVRGAEQYF,TGTGCCAGTAGTAATACGAGGGGGGTCCGGGGAGCCGAGCAGTACTTC
TRBV7-9,TRBJ2-3,NA,TRBD2,CASSLLAGFGDTQYF,TGTGCCAGCAGCTTACTAGCGGGATTTGGAGATACGCAGTATTTT
TRBV5-1,TRBJ2-5,NA,NA,CASSLGYQETQYF,TGCGCCAGCAGCCTGGGGTACCAAGAGACCCAGTACTTC
TRBV15,TRBJ1-4,NA,NA,CATSNPNEKLFF,TGTGCCACCAGCAATCCTAATGAAAAACTGTTTTTT
TRBV18,TRBJ2-3,NA,TRBD1,CASSRNRGGTDTQYF,TGTGCCAGCTCACGAAACAGGGGTGGTACAGATACGCAGTATTTT
TRBV5-8,TRBJ2-7,NA,TRBD2,CASSLASGRAYEQYF,TGTGCCAGCAGCTTGGCTTCAGGGAGGGCCTACGAGCAGTACTTC
TRBV30,TRBJ2-1,NA,NA,CAWSVFLRKQFF,TGTGCCTGGAGTGTTTTTCTTCGTAAGCAGTTCTTC
TRBV30,TRBJ1-1,few,TRBD1,CAIYRGGNTEAFF,TGTGCCATTTACAGGGGAGGGAACACTGAAGCTTTCTTT
TRBV7-3,TRBJ2-7,NA,NA,CASSLRAGTGEQYF,TGTGCCAGCAGCTTAAGGGCGGGGACGGGGGAGCAGTACTTC
TRBV4-1,TRBJ2-7,NA,NA,CASSQPRREQYF,TGCGCCAGCAGCCAACCACGCCGGGAGCAGTACTTC
TRBV5-1,TRBJ1-1,once,TRBD1,CASSPGQGMNTEAFF,TGCGCCAGCAGCCCCGGACAGGGAATGAACACTGAAGCTTTCTTT